This TCR beta chain comes out of a study of blood T cell repertoires in COVID-19. Repertoires were generated with immunoSEQ multiplex PCR, while TCRdb's copy carries only in-frame clones and drops some. The profile covers approximately 340,000 clones, with about 87% appearing a single time and 9.9% taken by the ten largest. The junction had 6 bases not matched to a gene; V was cut back by 7 bases and J by 2 bases. This CDR3 has 15 residues. The V gene's germline CDR1 is MNHEY and CDR2 SVGAGI. This chain connects TRBV6-5 to TRBJ2-2; TRBD1 agrees at 8 bases. Sequencing was done on a sample of peripheral blood. The clonotype comes from a man younger than 45 with COVID-19, enrolled during active disease. In nucleotides, the CDR3 is TGTGCCAGCATCCAGACAGGGGTAAACACCGGGGAGCTGTTTTTT. This gives the protein CASIQTGVNTGELFF.